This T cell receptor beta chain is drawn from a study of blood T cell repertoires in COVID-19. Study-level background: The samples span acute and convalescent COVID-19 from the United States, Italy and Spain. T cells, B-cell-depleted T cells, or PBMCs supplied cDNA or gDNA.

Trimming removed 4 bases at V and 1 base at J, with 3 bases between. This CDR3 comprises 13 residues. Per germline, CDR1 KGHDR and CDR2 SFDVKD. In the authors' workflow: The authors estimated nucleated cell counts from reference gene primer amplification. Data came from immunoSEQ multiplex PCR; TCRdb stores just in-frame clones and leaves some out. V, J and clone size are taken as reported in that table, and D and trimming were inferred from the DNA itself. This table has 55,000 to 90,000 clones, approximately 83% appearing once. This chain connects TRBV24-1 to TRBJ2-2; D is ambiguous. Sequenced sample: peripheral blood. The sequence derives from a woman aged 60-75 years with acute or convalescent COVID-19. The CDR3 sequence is CATSDRNTGELFF. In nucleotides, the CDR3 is TGTGCCACCAGTGACAGGAACACCGGGGAGCTGTTTTTT.